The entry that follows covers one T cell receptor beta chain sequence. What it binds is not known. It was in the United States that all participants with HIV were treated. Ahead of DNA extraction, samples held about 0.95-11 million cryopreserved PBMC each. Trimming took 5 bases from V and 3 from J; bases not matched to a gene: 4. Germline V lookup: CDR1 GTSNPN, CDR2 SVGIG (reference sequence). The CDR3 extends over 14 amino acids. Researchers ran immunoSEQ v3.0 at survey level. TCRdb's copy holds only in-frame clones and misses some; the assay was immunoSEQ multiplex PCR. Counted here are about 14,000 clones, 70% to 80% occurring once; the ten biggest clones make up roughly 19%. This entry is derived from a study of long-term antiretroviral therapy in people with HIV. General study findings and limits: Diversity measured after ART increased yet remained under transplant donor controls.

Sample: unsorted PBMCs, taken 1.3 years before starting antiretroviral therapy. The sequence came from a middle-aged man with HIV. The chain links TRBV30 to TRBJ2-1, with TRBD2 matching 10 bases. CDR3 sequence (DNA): TGTGCCTGGGGAAGCGGGGGGGGCTACAATGAGCAGTTCTTC. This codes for CAWGSGGGYNEQFF.